Following are 11 T cell receptor beta chains from one sample sequenced in a study of cytomegalovirus exposure and HLA in healthy donors. Use of 60 Vbeta and 13 Jbeta primers characterized the PCR. The protocol was immunoSEQ multiplex PCR, while the TCRdb copy is restricted to in-frame clones and leaves out a portion. The top ten clones hold around 4% of a sample with more than 95,000 clones, about 80% of them seen once. What was sequenced was PBMCs. The receptors come from a man aged 40-49 years in good health and CMV-seronegative.

This chain joins TRBV6-5 and TRBJ2-5, with 8 bases lining up with TRBD1. Trimming cost V 6 bases and J 1 base; bases outside gene matches: 7. This CDR3 region has 15 residues. CDR1 is MNHEY and CDR2 is SVGAGI in the germline V gene. Here the CDR3 DNA reads TGTGCCAGCAGGTCCGGACAGGGAGTCCAAGAGACCCAGTACTTC. The encoded protein is CASRSGQGVQETQYF.

The J gene is TRBJ1-3, the V gene TRBV13; the match to TRBD1 covers 7 bases. J lost 3 bases, V lost 5 bases, and 7 bases had no gene match. Germline V gene sequence: CDR1 PRHDT, CDR2 FYEKMQ (reference sequence). The CDR3 length is 15 residues. CDR3 loop: CASSPKGANGNTIYF. The CDR3 DNA is TGTGCCAGCAGCCCAAAGGGGGCGAATGGAAACACCATATATTTT.

V is TRBV7-2 and J is TRBJ2-7; 10 bases agree with TRBD2. The junction had 4 bases not matched to a gene; V was cut back by 5 bases and J by 3 bases. The germline gives CDR1 SGHTA, CDR2 FQGNSA. The length of the CDR3 is 14 residues. The DNA for the CDR3 is TGTGCCAGCAGCATGTGGACTAGCGGCTACGAGCAGTACTTC. Translation: CASSMWTSGYEQYF.

The chain couples TRBV7-9 to TRBJ1-1; D remains ambiguous. The V gene lost 3 bases and the J gene lost 0 bases, with 11 bases spanning the gap. There are 15 residues in the CDR3. CDR1 SEHNR and CDR2 FQNEAQ come from the germline V gene (reference sequence). CDR3 residues: CASSFLGRVNTEAFF. CDR3 coding DNA: TGTGCCAGCAGCTTCTTGGGGAGGGTGAACACTGAAGCTTTCTTT.

This chain joins TRBV6-1 and TRBJ2-6; 8 bases are a match to TRBD1. CDR1 MNHNS and CDR2 SASEGT come from the germline V gene. This CDR3 contains 15 residues. The ends lost 6 bases at V and 4 bases at J; junction bases unmatched: 5. CDR3 residues: CASRDRVPGANVLTF. The DNA for the CDR3 is TGTGCCAGCAGGGACAGGGTACCCGGGGCCAACGTCCTGACTTTC.

This chain connects TRBV6-5 to TRBJ2-3; maybe TRBD1 (6 bases). The ends were cut back, 2 bases at V and 4 bases at J, with 13 bases in the middle. The CDR3 contains 15 residues. The V gene's germline CDR1 is MNHEY and CDR2 SVGAGI. CDR3 DNA sequence: TGTGCCAGCAGTTACAGGGGGAAAGCGGCAGATACGCAGTATTTT. It translates to CASSYRGKAADTQYF.

The gene calls are TRBV18 and TRBJ2-2; 7 nucleotides match TRBD1. CDR1 and CDR2 from the germline V gene are KGHSH and LQKENI. The trim removed 1 base at V and 3 bases at J, leaving 5 bases unmatched. This CDR3 is 16 amino acids long. CDR3 DNA sequence: TGTGCCAGCTCACCACGCACAGGGGTGGACACCGGGGAGCTGTTTTTT. It yields the protein CASSPRTGVDTGELFF.

The chain combines TRBV9 with TRBJ2-1; tentative D call: TRBD2 (5 bases). The germline V and J ends were trimmed by 1 base and 10 bases, with 9 bases remaining between them. Germline CDR1 and CDR2: SGDLS and YYNGEE. The CDR3 sequence is 12 residues long. The CDR3 loop is CASSVPLGEQFF. CDR3 coding DNA: TGTGCCAGCAGCGTACCACTAGGAGAGCAGTTCTTC.

The chain employs TRBV27 and TRBJ2-7, with D perhaps TRBD2 (5 bases). Germline-derived CDR1 and CDR2 are MNHEY and SMNVEV (reference sequence). V lost 3 bases to trimming and J lost 2 bases, with 8 bases between them. CDR3 length: 13 amino acids. The DNA of the CDR3 is TGTGCCAGCAGTTTTTCCGGGGCCTACGAGCAGTACTTC. This sequence encodes CASSFSGAYEQYF.

This chain uses TRBV25-1 with TRBJ1-3; no clear D. With 4 bases removed from V and 4 bases from J, the gap between germline ends came to 14 bases. CDR1 is MGHDK, CDR2 SYGVNS, per germline. This CDR3 contains 15 residues. This CDR3 reads CASSGVPEEGNTIYF. CDR3 DNA: TGTGCCAGCAGTGGGGTCCCCGAGGAGGGAAACACCATATATTTT.

V gene TRBV5-6 combines with J gene TRBJ2-1, with D possibly being TRBD1 (5 bases). With 3 bases removed from V and 0 bases from J, the gap between germline ends came to 7 bases. The CDR3 has 14 residues. Germline V gene lookup returns CDR1 SGHDT and CDR2 YYEEEE. DNA for the CDR3: TGTGCCAGCAGCTCCCAGGGCTCCTACAATGAGCAGTTCTTC. Amino acid sequence: CASSSQGSYNEQFF.